Listed here are 5 T cell receptor beta chains from one sample, sequenced in a study of T cell repertoires in cytomegalovirus infection. MiXCR, applied by TCRdb to the reads, yields one record per CDR3 protein. This table holds fewer than 550,000 distinct CDR3 sequences, approximately 16% found once. Specimen: CD8+ T cells from PBMCs. These receptors were collected from a human donor in good health (CMV status not recorded). Some clones in this sample may be carry-over from other donors' samples.

This clonotype was counted at least ten times. The CDR3 nucleotides read TGTGCCAGCAGCTTACCCGGGACAGGGGTCAAAAGCTCCTACAATGAGCAGTTCTTC. As protein: CASSLPGTGVKSSYNEQFF. The genes are TRBV7-8 and TRBJ2-1; 10 nucleotides align to TRBD1. V was pared by 2 bases and J by 0 bases, with 10 bases of the junction left unmatched. The CDR3 totals 19 residues. Germline V CDR1 and CDR2: SGHVS, FQNEAQ.

This clonotype was counted ten times or more. V is TRBV5-1 and J is TRBJ1-1; no reliable D call. The CDR3 loop spans 15 amino acids. V was shortened by 3 bases and J by 6 bases, with 18 bases between the two germline ends. In germline, CDR1 is SGHRS, CDR2 YFSETQ. The chain's CDR3 is CASSYQTTGGPEAFF. The CDR3, as DNA: TGCGCCAGCAGCTACCAGACGACGGGAGGCCCTGAAGCTTTCTTT. Using reference TRBV5-1 and TRBJ1-1 for the parts outside the CDR3, the full variable domain is KAGVTQTPRYLIKTRGQQVTLSCSPISGHRSVSWYQQTPGQGLQFLFEYFSETQRNKGNFPGRFSGRQFSNSRSEMNVSTLELGDSALYLCASSYQTTGGPEAFFGQGTRLTVV.

This clonotype has ten or more counts. V and J are TRBV7-8 and TRBJ2-1; D perhaps matches TRBD2 (6 bases). CDR3 size: 16 residues. Trimming left V 5 bases short and J 3 bases short, with 17 bases between. CDR1 and CDR2 from the germline V gene are SGHVS and FQNEAQ. The CDR3 here is CASSPGGGSGYNEQFF. Written as DNA, the CDR3 is TGTGCCAGCAGCCCCGGTGGGGGTAGCGGCTACAATGAGCAGTTCTTC.

This clonotype was found many times. The J gene is TRBJ1-1, the V gene TRBV5-6, with D perhaps matching TRBD1 (6 bases). CDR3 length: 14 amino acids. CDR1 SGHDT and CDR2 YYEEEE come from the germline V gene. V was pared by 4 bases and J by 6 bases, with 16 bases between. The CDR3 nucleotides read TGTGCCAGCAGCATCGGACAGATGAGGGCTGAAGCTTTCTTT. Its translation is CASSIGQMRAEAFF.

The chain joins TRBV9 to TRBJ1-3; D unclear. Germline lookup yields CDR1 SGDLS and CDR2 YYNGEE. CDR3 length equals 15 residues. Trimming took 0 bases from V and 0 from J, leaving 7 bases between them. CDR3 sequence reads: CASSVGQNSGNTIYF. The CDR3 DNA follows: TGTGCCAGCAGCGTAGGACAAAACTCTGGAAACACCATATATTTT. Supplemented by reference TRBV9 and TRBJ1-3, the full variable domain reads DSGVTQTPKHLITATGQRVTLRCSPRSGDLSVYWYQQSLDQGLQFLIQYYNGEERAKGNILERFSAQQFPDLHSELNLSSLELGDSALYFCASSVGQNSGNTIYFGEGSWLTVV.